The clone carrying this T cell receptor beta chain showed up just once. As yet, its antigen is unknown. These data belong to a study of T cell clonotyping in hematopoietic cell transplantation. The sample's time point: recipient sample about 28 days before transplant, after cytoreduction. Sequencing was performed with immunoSEQ multiplex PCR; in TCRdb, only in-frame clones are kept and a portion is missing. Of approximately 26,000 clones listed, approximately 94% are singletons. Notes on the study in general: Cells were unsorted, so CD4 and CD8 contributions were not separated. Few recipient clonotypes overlapped donors; over 95% were de novo at given depth. Broader posttransplant TCR repertoire diversity was predicted by graft donor and pretransplant recipient Inverse Simpson Index values. Recipient TCR diversity dropped after transplant; expanded clonotypes rose from day 30 to 180.

The CDR3 consists of 14 residues. In germline, CDR1 is SGHVS, CDR2 FQNEAQ. V shed 3 bases and J 8 bases; nucleotides not matched to a gene: 7. Sequences were derived from peripheral blood mononuclear cells, sampled before stem cell transplant. This receptor was taken from a man aged 50 or older with acute myeloid leukemia. Some clones in this sample may be carry-over from other donors' samples. V gene TRBV7-8 combines with J gene TRBJ2-1; TRBD1 aligns across 7 bases. As DNA, the CDR3 is TGTGCCAGCAGCTTCCTACAGGGGTCCCATGAGCAGTTCTTC. This gives the protein CASSFLQGSHEQFF.